The rows below give T cell receptor beta chains drawn from one sample of a study of neurological immune-mediated disorders. TCRdb redid the calling of the 5' RACE reads with MiXCR, one entry per CDR3 protein. The sample shows about 14,000 distinct CDR3 sequences, 8.5% to 12% of them seen only once. The sequencing input was PBMCs. The source is a woman in her thirties or forties in good health. The CDR3 runs from the conserved cysteine through the conserved F or W. The order of the fields is D gene, clone size, J gene, V gene, CDR3 protein, CDR3 DNA. The D gene is left open where the match is weak. Where a row states a size, it is once, few, many or the class of an expanded clone; other rows omit it.

>-|many|TRBJ2-7|TRBV7-6
CASSLGSTYEQYF
TGTGCCAGCAGCTTAGGTTCCACCTACGAGCAGTACTTC
>-|many|TRBJ2-6|TRBV19
CASRPGSGANVLTF
TGTGCCAGTAGACCGGGCTCTGGGGCCAACGTCCTGACTTTC
>TRBD2|many|TRBJ2-1|TRBV5-1
CASSPSSGPSAGQFF
TGCGCCAGCAGCCCATCTAGCGGGCCCTCCGCGGGGCAGTTCTTC
>-|medium-sized|TRBJ2-1|TRBV20-1
CSANRRGEVYEQFF
TGCAGTGCTAATAGAAGGGGCGAAGTATATGAGCAGTTCTTC
>-|many|TRBJ2-1|TRBV12-3/TRBV12-4
CASRYTLAGASRNEQFF
TGTGCCAGCAGGTATACCTTAGCCGGGGCTAGTCGCAATGAGCAGTTCTTC
>-|many|TRBJ1-1|TRBV5-1
CASSLETGKAEAFF
TGCGCCAGCAGCTTGGAGACAGGTAAAGCTGAAGCTTTCTTT
>TRBD1|-|TRBJ1-1|TRBV30
CAWTGQGMSEAFF
TGTGCCTGGACGGGACAGGGGATGTCGGAAGCTTTCTTT
>TRBD1|medium-sized|TRBJ1-5|TRBV6-6
CASKGQNNQPQHF
TGTGCCAGCAAGGGACAGAACAATCAGCCCCAGCATTTT
>-|-|TRBJ2-3|TRBV7-3
CASSFGPTDTQYF
TGTGCCAGCAGCTTCGGACCCACAGATACGCAGTATTTT
>-|many|TRBJ2-2|TRBV12-3/TRBV12-4
CASSGPRAGELFF
TGTGCCAGCAGTGGACCCCGAGCCGGGGAGCTGTTTTTT
>-|-|TRBJ1-5|TRBV16
CASSQGKGAQHF
TGTGCCAGCAGCCAAGGGAAGGGGGCCCAGCATTTT
>-|medium-sized|TRBJ2-1|TRBV10-3
CAISTSMSYNEQFF
TGTGCCATCAGTACTAGCATGTCCTACAATGAGCAGTTCTTC
>-|medium-sized|TRBJ1-1|TRBV20-1
CSAMKGNTEAFF
TGCAGTGCTATGAAGGGAAACACTGAAGCTTTCTTT
>-|few|TRBJ2-3|TRBV30
CAWRRAADTQYF
TGTGCCTGGAGACGGGCTGCAGATACGCAGTATTTT
>TRBD2|many|TRBJ2-5|TRBV15
CATSSEASGTAPETQYF
TGTGCCACCAGCAGCGAGGCTAGCGGGACGGCCCCAGAGACCCAGTACTTC
>TRBD1|-|TRBJ1-4|TRBV19
CASGDRVNEKLFF
TGTGCCAGTGGGGACAGGGTTAATGAAAAACTGTTTTTT
>-|many|TRBJ1-5|TRBV12-3/TRBV12-4
CASRPGGTNQPQHF
TGTGCCAGCCGCCCCGGGGGAACCAATCAGCCCCAGCATTTT
>-|many|TRBJ1-1|TRBV29-1
CSSFERRGGAEAFF
TGCAGCTCATTTGAGAGGCGGGGAGGGGCTGAAGCTTTCTTT
>-|many|TRBJ1-1|TRBV7-3
CASSLLGGNTEAFF
TGTGCCAGCAGCTTACTCGGCGGGAACACTGAAGCTTTCTTT
>-|many|TRBJ2-1|TRBV7-2
CASSLAQGFSYNEQFF
TGTGCCAGCAGCTTAGCACAGGGATTCTCCTACAATGAGCAGTTCTTC
>TRBD1|many|TRBJ1-4|TRBV7-6
CASSNTLQGAQEKLFF
TGTGCCAGCAGCAACACCTTACAGGGGGCGCAGGAAAAACTGTTTTTT
>-|-|TRBJ2-1|TRBV18
CASSKNRVGDNEQFF
TGTGCCAGCTCGAAAAACAGGGTTGGTGACAATGAGCAGTTCTTC